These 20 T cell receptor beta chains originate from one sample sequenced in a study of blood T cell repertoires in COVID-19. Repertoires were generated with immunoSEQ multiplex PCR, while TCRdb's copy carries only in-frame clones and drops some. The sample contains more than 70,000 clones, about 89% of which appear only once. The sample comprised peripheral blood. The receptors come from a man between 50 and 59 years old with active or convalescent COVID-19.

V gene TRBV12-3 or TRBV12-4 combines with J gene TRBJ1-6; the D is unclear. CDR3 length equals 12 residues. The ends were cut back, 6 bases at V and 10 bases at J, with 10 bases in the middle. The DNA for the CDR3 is TGTGCCAGCAGCCGTGGGAGGTCACCCCTCCACTTT. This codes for CASSRGRSPLHF.

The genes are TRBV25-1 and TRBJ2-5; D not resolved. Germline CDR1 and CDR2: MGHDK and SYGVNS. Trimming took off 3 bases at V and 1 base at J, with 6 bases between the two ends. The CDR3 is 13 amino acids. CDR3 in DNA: TGTGCCAGCAGTGACGCACTCCAAGAGACCCAGTACTTC. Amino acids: CASSDALQETQYF.

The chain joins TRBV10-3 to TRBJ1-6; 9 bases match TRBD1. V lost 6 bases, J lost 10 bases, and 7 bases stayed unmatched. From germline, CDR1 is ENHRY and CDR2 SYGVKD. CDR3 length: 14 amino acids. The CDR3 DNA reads TGTGCCATCAGGGATACAGGGGGCGAATCACCCCTCCACTTT. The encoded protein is CAIRDTGGESPLHF.

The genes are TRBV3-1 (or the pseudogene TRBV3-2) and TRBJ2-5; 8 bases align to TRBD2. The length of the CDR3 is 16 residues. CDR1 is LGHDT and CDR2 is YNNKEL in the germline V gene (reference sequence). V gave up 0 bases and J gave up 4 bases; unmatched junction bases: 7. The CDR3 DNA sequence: TGTGCCAGCAGCCAAGAGCCCGGGGGGGCCGGAGAGACCCAGTACTTC. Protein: CASSQEPGGAGETQYF.

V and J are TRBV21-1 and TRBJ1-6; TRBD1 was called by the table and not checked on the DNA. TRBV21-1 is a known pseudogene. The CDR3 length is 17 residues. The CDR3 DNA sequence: TGTGCCAGCAGCCCACAGGGCCCTAGCTCCTATAATTCACCCCTCCACTTT. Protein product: CASSPQGPSSYNSPLHF.

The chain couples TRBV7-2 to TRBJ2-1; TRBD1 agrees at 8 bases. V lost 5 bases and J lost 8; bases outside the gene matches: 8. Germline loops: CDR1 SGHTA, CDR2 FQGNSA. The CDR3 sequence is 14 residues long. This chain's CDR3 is CASSNRDRFHEQFF. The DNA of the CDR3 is TGTGCCAGCAGCAACCGGGACAGGTTTCATGAGCAGTTCTTC.

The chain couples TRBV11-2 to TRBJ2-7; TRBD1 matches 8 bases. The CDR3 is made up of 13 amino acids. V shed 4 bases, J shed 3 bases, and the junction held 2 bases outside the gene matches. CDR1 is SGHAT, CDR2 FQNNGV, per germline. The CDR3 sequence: CASSSDRDYEQYF. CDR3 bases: TGTGCCAGCAGCTCGGACAGGGACTACGAGCAGTACTTC.

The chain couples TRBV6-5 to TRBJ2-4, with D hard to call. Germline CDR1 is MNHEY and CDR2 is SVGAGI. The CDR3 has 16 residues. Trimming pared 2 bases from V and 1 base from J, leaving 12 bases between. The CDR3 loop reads CASSYGSTGAKNIQYF. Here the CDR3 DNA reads TGTGCCAGCAGTTACGGGTCCACGGGTGCCAAAAACATTCAGTACTTC.

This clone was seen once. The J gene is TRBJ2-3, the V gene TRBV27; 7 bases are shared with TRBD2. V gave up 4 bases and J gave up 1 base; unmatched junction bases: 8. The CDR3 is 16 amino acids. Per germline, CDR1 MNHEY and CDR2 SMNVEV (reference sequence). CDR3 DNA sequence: TGTGCCAGCAGTTCCCACCTCAGCGGGGGCACAGATACGCAGTATTTT. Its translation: CASSSHLSGGTDTQYF.

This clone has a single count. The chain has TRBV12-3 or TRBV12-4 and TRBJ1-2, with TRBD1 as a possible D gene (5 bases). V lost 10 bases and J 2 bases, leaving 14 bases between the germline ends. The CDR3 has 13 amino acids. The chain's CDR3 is CATIGAENYGYTF. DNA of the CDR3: TGTGCCACCATAGGGGCGGAGAACTATGGCTACACCTTC.

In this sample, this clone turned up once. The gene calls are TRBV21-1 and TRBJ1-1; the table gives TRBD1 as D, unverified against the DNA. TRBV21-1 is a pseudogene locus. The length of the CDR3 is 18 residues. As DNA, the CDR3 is TGTGCCAGCAGCATAAGGGGGTTGACAGACAGGATGAACACTGAAGCTTTCTTT. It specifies CASSIRGLTDRMNTEAFF.

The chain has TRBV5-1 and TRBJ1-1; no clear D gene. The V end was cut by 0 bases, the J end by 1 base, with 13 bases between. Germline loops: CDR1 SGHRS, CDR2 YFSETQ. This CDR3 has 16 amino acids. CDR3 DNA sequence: TGCGCCAGCAGCTTGGCCGCGGGGATCGGGAACACTGAAGCTTTCTTT. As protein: CASSLAAGIGNTEAFF. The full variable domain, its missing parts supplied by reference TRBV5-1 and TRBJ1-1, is KAGVTQTPRYLIKTRGQQVTLSCSPISGHRSVSWYQQTPGQGLQFLFEYFSETQRNKGNFPGRFSGRQFSNSRSEMNVSTLELGDSALYLCASSLAAGIGNTEAFFGQGTRLTVV.

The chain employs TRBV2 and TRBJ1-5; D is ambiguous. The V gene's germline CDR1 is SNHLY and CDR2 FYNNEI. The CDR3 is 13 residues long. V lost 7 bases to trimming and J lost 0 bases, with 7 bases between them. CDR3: CASTDNSNQPQHF. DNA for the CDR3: TGTGCCAGCACAGATAATAGCAATCAGCCCCAGCATTTT.

CDR3 sequence (DNA): TGTGCCAGCTCCTCGGGGGTGGGCACTGAAGCTTTCTTT. It specifies CASSSGVGTEAFF. This sequence joins TRBV7-7 and TRBJ1-1; a possible D gene is TRBD1 (5 bases). This CDR3 spans 13 amino acids. Between the trimmed V and J ends, which lost 8 bases and 4 bases, there was a span of 14 bases. Germline V gene data show CDR1 as SSHAT and CDR2 as FNYEAQ (reference sequence).

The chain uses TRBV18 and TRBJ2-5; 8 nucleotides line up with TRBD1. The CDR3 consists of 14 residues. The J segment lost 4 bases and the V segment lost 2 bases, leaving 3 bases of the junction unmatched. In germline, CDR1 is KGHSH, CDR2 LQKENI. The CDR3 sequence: CASSPSQGAETQYF. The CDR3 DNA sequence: TGTGCCAGCTCACCAAGTCAGGGGGCAGAGACCCAGTACTTC.

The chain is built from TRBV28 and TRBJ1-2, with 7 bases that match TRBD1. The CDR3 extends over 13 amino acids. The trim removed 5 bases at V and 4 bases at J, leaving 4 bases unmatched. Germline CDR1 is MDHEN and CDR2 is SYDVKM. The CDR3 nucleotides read TGTGCCAGCAGTCTTACAGGGGCCTATGGCTACACCTTC. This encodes CASSLTGAYGYTF.

The CDR3 here is CASSRGSGASTDTQYF. The CDR3 DNA reads TGCGCCAGCAGCCGGGGGAGCGGGGCTAGCACAGATACGCAGTATTTT. V gene TRBV4-1 combines with J gene TRBJ2-3; 7 positions match TRBD2. J gave up 0 bases and V 4 bases, and 7 bases lay outside the gene matches. The CDR3 has 16 residues. Germline CDR1 reads MGHRA; CDR2 reads YSYEKL.

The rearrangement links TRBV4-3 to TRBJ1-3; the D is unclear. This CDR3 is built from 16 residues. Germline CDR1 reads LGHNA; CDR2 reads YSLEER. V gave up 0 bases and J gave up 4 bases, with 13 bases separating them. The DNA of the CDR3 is TGCGCCAGCAGCCAAGATAGCACTGGGTGGGGAAACACCATATATTTT. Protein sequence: CASSQDSTGWGNTIYF.

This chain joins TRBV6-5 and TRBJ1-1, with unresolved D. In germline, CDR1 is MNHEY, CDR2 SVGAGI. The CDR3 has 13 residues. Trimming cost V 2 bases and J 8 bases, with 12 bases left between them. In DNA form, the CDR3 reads TGTGCCAGCAGTTACGCGGCAGCCTTAGAAGCTTTCTTT. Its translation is CASSYAAALEAFF.

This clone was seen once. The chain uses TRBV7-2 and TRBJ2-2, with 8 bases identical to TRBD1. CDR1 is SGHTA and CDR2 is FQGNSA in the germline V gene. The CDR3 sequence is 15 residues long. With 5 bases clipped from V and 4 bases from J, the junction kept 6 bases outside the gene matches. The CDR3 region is CASSQGQGGTGELFF. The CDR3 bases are TGTGCCAGCAGCCAAGGACAGGGCGGCACCGGGGAGCTGTTTTTT.